Reported below is one TCR beta chain. What it recognizes is unknown. Using immunoSEQ multiplex PCR, the repertoire was profiled, and TCRdb retains in-frame clones only, with some absent. The profile shows some 2.1 million clones, 90% to 95% of them singletons. This entry belongs to a study of shared clonotypes between healthy human individuals. The naive CD8 population came from CD45RO-negative cells selected for CCR7, without terminally differentiated effector memory CD45RA+ cells. CDR1 is SGHDT, CDR2 YYEEEE, per germline. Trimming removed 1 base from V and 5 bases from J, with 15 bases in between. The CDR3 totals 15 residues. Whole-study results and caveats: Generation probabilities of non-shared clonotypes were lower (relative to those shared by all four donors). Clonotype sharing among donors likely depends on sequencing depth. The sole specimen, blood, was sampled, and tissue repertoires likely differ. Depth was large, yet rarefaction showed that sorted-subset sequencing was incomplete.

This clonotype originated in a man aged 18 to 35 in good health. Some clones in this sample may be carry-over from other donors' samples. The rearrangement joins TRBV5-6 to TRBJ1-2; possibly TRBD1 for D (5 bases). Sequencing was done on a sample of naive CD8+ T cells from PBMCs. The CDR3 DNA follows: TGTGCCAGCAGCTTGAGTTACAGGTATCGGTATGGCTACACCTTC. This translates into CASSLSYRYRYGYTF.